The rows below give T cell receptor beta chains drawn from one sample of a study of T cell changes during pregnancy in multiple sclerosis. Profiling relied on immunoSEQ multiplex PCR, and the TCRdb table lists in-frame clones only, not all of them. The repertoire holds 19,000 or so clones, with about 87% as singletons. The source was CD8+ T cells from peripheral blood mononuclear cells, collected after pregnancy. The receptors come from a female donor in good health, enrolled as a control in a pregnancy study. Each CDR3 is given with its conserved first and last residue. D genes are given only for firm matches. Clone size is given for some rows only: seen once, a few or many times, or a class if the clone is expanded.

j_gene: TRBJ2-5
abundance: .
d_gene: TRBD2
v_gene: TRBV15
CDR3aa: CATSETSGPETQYF
CDR3nt: TGTGCCACCAGCGAGACTAGCGGACCCGAGACCCAGTACTTC

j_gene: TRBJ2-1
abundance: .
d_gene: .
v_gene: TRBV4-3
CDR3aa: CASSQARTTGNEQFF
CDR3nt: TGCGCCAGCAGCCAAGCAAGGACTACAGGCAATGAGCAGTTCTTC

j_gene: TRBJ2-1
abundance: .
d_gene: .
v_gene: TRBV5-1
CDR3aa: CASSLVGQGYYNEQFF
CDR3nt: TGCGCCAGCAGCTTGGTAGGGCAGGGCTACTACAATGAGCAGTTCTTC

j_gene: TRBJ2-1
abundance: .
d_gene: .
v_gene: TRBV5-6
CDR3aa: CASSLDGAAEFF
CDR3nt: TGTGCCAGCAGCTTGGATGGGGCGGCAGAGTTCTTC

j_gene: TRBJ2-5
abundance: .
d_gene: .
v_gene: TRBV7-9
CDR3aa: CASGYLRVLQETQYF
CDR3nt: TGTGCCAGCGGCTACCTCAGGGTCCTCCAAGAGACCCAGTACTTC

j_gene: TRBJ2-2
abundance: .
d_gene: TRBD2
v_gene: TRBV30
CDR3aa: CAWKFPSLAIGELFF
CDR3nt: TGTGCCTGGAAATTCCCCTCACTAGCGATCGGGGAGCTGTTTTTT

j_gene: TRBJ1-1
abundance: .
d_gene: TRBD1
v_gene: TRBV5-1
CDR3aa: CASSPGQGNTEAFF
CDR3nt: TGCGCCAGCAGCCCCGGACAGGGGAACACTGAAGCTTTCTTT

j_gene: TRBJ1-2
abundance: .
d_gene: .
v_gene: TRBV9
CDR3aa: CASSTRGRSYGYTF
CDR3nt: TGTGCCAGCAGCACCCGCGGGCGGTCCTATGGCTACACCTTC

j_gene: TRBJ2-7
abundance: .
d_gene: .
v_gene: TRBV7-5
CDR3aa: CARSRGRGCPTQQYF
CDR3nt: TGTGCCAGAAGCAGGGGCAGGGGGTGTCCTACGCAGCAGTACTTC

j_gene: TRBJ1-4
abundance: .
d_gene: .
v_gene: TRBV7-2
CDR3aa: CASSFGGGRVEKLFF
CDR3nt: TGTGCCAGCAGCTTTGGGGGGGGCCGGGTCGAAAAACTGTTTTTT

j_gene: TRBJ2-7
abundance: .
d_gene: TRBD2
v_gene: TRBV7-8
CDR3aa: CASSLISGDYEQYF
CDR3nt: TGTGCCAGCAGCTTAATCAGCGGGGACTACGAGCAGTACTTC

j_gene: TRBJ1-5
abundance: .
d_gene: TRBD1
v_gene: TRBV27
CDR3aa: CASSLAGGAQPQHF
CDR3nt: TGTGCCAGCAGTTTAGCAGGGGGAGCTCAGCCCCAGCATTTT

j_gene: TRBJ1-4
abundance: .
d_gene: .
v_gene: TRBV2
CDR3aa: CASRDSFATNEKLFF
CDR3nt: TGTGCCAGCAGGGACAGCTTTGCAACTAATGAAAAACTGTTTTTT

j_gene: TRBJ1-5
abundance: .
d_gene: TRBD1
v_gene: TRBV4-3
CDR3aa: CASSQGIGGQGVPFKHQPQHF
CDR3nt: TGCGCCAGCAGCCAAGGGATAGGGGGCCAGGGTGTCCCCTTTAAGCATCAGCCCCAGCATTTT

j_gene: TRBJ1-2
abundance: .
d_gene: TRBD1
v_gene: TRBV27
CDR3aa: CASRTRQGSGDYGYTF
CDR3nt: TGTGCCAGCAGAACGAGACAGGGCTCTGGGGACTATGGCTACACCTTC

j_gene: TRBJ1-5
abundance: once
d_gene: .
v_gene: TRBV5-8
CDR3aa: CASSFSRISNQPQHF
CDR3nt: TGTGCCAGCAGCTTCTCCAGGATTTCCAATCAGCCCCAGCATTTT

j_gene: TRBJ2-7
abundance: .
d_gene: .
v_gene: TRBV10-3
CDR3aa: CAIRDQALEQYF
CDR3nt: TGTGCCATCAGAGACCAGGCACTTGAGCAGTACTTC

j_gene: TRBJ1-1
abundance: .
d_gene: .
v_gene: TRBV19
CDR3aa: CASSIKGVTEAFF
CDR3nt: TGTGCCAGTAGTATTAAGGGGGTGACTGAAGCTTTCTTT

j_gene: TRBJ2-3
abundance: .
d_gene: TRBD2
v_gene: TRBV6-1
CDR3aa: CASSETSGGTDTQYF
CDR3nt: TGTGCCAGCAGTGAGACTAGCGGGGGGACAGATACGCAGTATTTT

j_gene: TRBJ1-3
abundance: .
d_gene: .
v_gene: TRBV7-8
CDR3aa: CASSLAGWGGMSGNTIYF
CDR3nt: TGTGCCAGCAGCTTAGCGGGATGGGGGGGAATGTCTGGAAACACCATATATTTT

j_gene: TRBJ1-4
abundance: .
d_gene: .
v_gene: TRBV16
CDR3aa: CASSPGTGDEKLFF
CDR3nt: TGTGCCAGCAGCCCGGGGACGGGAGATGAAAAACTGTTTTTT

j_gene: TRBJ1-1
abundance: .
d_gene: .
v_gene: TRBV30
CDR3aa: CAWSVDNTNTEAFF
CDR3nt: TGTGCCTGGAGTGTAGACAATACGAACACTGAAGCTTTCTTT

j_gene: TRBJ2-3
abundance: .
d_gene: .
v_gene: TRBV4-3
CDR3aa: CASSQVSIDTQYF
CDR3nt: TGCGCCAGCAGCCAAGTCAGTATAGATACGCAGTATTTT

j_gene: TRBJ2-2
abundance: .
d_gene: TRBD1
v_gene: TRBV6-4
CDR3aa: CASSESSTGATGELFF
CDR3nt: TGTGCCAGCAGTGAATCCTCGACAGGGGCCACCGGGGAGCTGTTTTTT

j_gene: TRBJ2-5
abundance: .
d_gene: .
v_gene: TRBV19
CDR3aa: CASSITKYRDTYSQETQYF
CDR3nt: TGTGCCAGTAGTATCACAAAATACCGGGACACGTATTCTCAAGAGACCCAGTACTTC

j_gene: TRBJ1-1
abundance: .
d_gene: .
v_gene: TRBV7-3
CDR3aa: CASSLALGGRTEAFF
CDR3nt: TGTGCCAGCAGCTTAGCCCTCGGGGGTAGGACTGAAGCTTTCTTT

j_gene: TRBJ2-5
abundance: .
d_gene: .
v_gene: TRBV23-1
CDR3aa: CASSQSRRRTLETQYF
CDR3nt: TGCGCCAGCAGTCAATCGAGAAGGAGGACTCTAGAGACCCAGTACTTC

j_gene: TRBJ1-1
abundance: .
d_gene: TRBD1
v_gene: TRBV13
CDR3aa: CASSLGTGVTEAFF
CDR3nt: TGTGCCAGCAGCTTAGGGACAGGGGTCACTGAAGCTTTCTTT

j_gene: TRBJ2-2
abundance: .
d_gene: .
v_gene: TRBV4-2
CDR3aa: CASSQGASSGGSGELFF
CDR3nt: TGTGCCAGCAGCCAAGGGGCGTCTAGTGGAGGATCCGGGGAGCTGTTTTTT

j_gene: TRBJ2-7
abundance: .
d_gene: TRBD2
v_gene: TRBV6-5
CDR3aa: CASSYSVAGSYEQYF
CDR3nt: TGTGCCAGCAGTTACTCGGTAGCGGGGAGTTACGAGCAGTACTTC

j_gene: TRBJ1-6
abundance: .
d_gene: .
v_gene: TRBV7-9
CDR3aa: CASSFGRNSPLHF
CDR3nt: TGTGCCAGCAGCTTTGGCAGGAATTCACCCCTCCACTTT

j_gene: TRBJ2-1
abundance: .
d_gene: .
v_gene: TRBV7-2
CDR3aa: CASSLKTSSYNEQFF
CDR3nt: TGTGCCAGCAGCCTCAAGACTAGCTCCTACAATGAGCAGTTCTTC

j_gene: TRBJ1-1
abundance: .
d_gene: .
v_gene: TRBV6-4
CDR3aa: CASSRKQGKMNTEAFF
CDR3nt: TGTGCCAGCAGCCGAAAACAGGGTAAGATGAACACTGAAGCTTTCTTT

j_gene: TRBJ2-1
abundance: .
d_gene: TRBD2
v_gene: TRBV7-9
CDR3aa: CASSFLLGGSYNEQFF
CDR3nt: TGTGCCAGCAGCTTTTTGTTGGGGGGGTCCTACAATGAGCAGTTCTTC

j_gene: TRBJ1-1
abundance: .
d_gene: TRBD1
v_gene: TRBV5-5
CDR3aa: CASSLTGQGANTEAFF
CDR3nt: TGTGCCAGCAGTTTGACCGGACAGGGAGCGAACACTGAAGCTTTCTTT

j_gene: TRBJ2-1
abundance: .
d_gene: TRBD2
v_gene: TRBV13
CDR3aa: CASRGLAGRDNEQFF
CDR3nt: TGTGCCAGCAGAGGATTAGCGGGGAGGGATAATGAGCAGTTCTTC

j_gene: TRBJ1-3
abundance: .
d_gene: .
v_gene: TRBV5-6
CDR3aa: CASSLGVRGSGNTIYF
CDR3nt: TGTGCCAGCAGCTTGGGCGTCAGGGGCTCTGGAAACACCATATATTTT

j_gene: TRBJ2-5
abundance: .
d_gene: TRBD2
v_gene: TRBV9
CDR3aa: CASSLAGGGQETQYF
CDR3nt: TGTGCCAGCAGCTTAGCGGGGGGTGGCCAAGAGACCCAGTACTTC

j_gene: TRBJ1-2
abundance: .
d_gene: .
v_gene: TRBV12-5
CDR3aa: CASGLSGDYGYTF
CDR3nt: TGTGCTAGTGGTTTGTCGGGGGACTATGGCTACACCTTC

j_gene: TRBJ2-1
abundance: .
d_gene: TRBD2
v_gene: TRBV7-3
CDR3aa: CASSFLAGGIDNEQFF
CDR3nt: TGTGCCAGCAGCTTCTTAGCGGGGGGAATTGACAATGAGCAGTTCTTC

j_gene: TRBJ1-1
abundance: .
d_gene: .
v_gene: TRBV5-6
CDR3aa: CASTNLAGLLGVGTEAFF
CDR3nt: TGTGCCAGCACCAATTTAGCGGGTCTACTCGGGGTAGGGACTGAAGCTTTCTTT

j_gene: TRBJ1-3
abundance: .
d_gene: .
v_gene: TRBV28
CDR3aa: CASSQPVPDYTSGNTIYF
CDR3nt: TGTGCCAGCAGCCAGCCCGTGCCTGACTATACCTCTGGAAACACCATATATTTT

j_gene: TRBJ1-1
abundance: .
d_gene: .
v_gene: TRBV9
CDR3aa: CASNENPQKTNTEAFF
CDR3nt: TGTGCCAGCAACGAAAACCCACAGAAGACGAACACTGAAGCTTTCTTT

j_gene: TRBJ1-2
abundance: .
d_gene: TRBD1
v_gene: TRBV6-6
CDR3aa: CANQGGAGYGYTF
CDR3nt: TGTGCCAATCAAGGGGGCGCGGGCTATGGCTACACCTTC

j_gene: TRBJ2-5
abundance: .
d_gene: .
v_gene: TRBV25-1
CDR3aa: CASSEFGISETQYF
CDR3nt: TGTGCCAGCAGTGAATTCGGGATATCAGAGACCCAGTACTTC

j_gene: TRBJ2-2
abundance: few
d_gene: TRBD2
v_gene: TRBV6-4
CDR3aa: CASSDSAGGPGELFF
CDR3nt: TGTGCCAGCAGTGACTCAGCGGGGGGGCCCGGGGAGCTGTTTTTT